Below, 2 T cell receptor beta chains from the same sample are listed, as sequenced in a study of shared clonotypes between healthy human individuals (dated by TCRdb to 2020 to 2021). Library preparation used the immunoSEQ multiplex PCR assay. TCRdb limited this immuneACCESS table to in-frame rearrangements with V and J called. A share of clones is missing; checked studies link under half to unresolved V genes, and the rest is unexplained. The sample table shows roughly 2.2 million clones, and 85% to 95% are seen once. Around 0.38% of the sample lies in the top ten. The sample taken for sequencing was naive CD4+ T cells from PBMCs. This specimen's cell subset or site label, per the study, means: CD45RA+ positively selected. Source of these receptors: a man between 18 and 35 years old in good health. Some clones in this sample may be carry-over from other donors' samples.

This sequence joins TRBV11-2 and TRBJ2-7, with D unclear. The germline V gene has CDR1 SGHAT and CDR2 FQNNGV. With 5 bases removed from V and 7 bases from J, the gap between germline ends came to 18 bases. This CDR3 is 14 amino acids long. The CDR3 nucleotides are TGTGCCAGCAGCCCGACCCGACATGCGTTAGAGCAGTACTTC. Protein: CASSPTRHALEQYF.

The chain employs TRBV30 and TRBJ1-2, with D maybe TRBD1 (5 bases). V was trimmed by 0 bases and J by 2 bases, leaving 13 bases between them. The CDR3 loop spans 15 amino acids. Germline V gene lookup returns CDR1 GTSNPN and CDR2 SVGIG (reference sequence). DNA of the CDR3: TGTGCCTGGAGTGTATACAGGCCCATCAACTATGGCTACACCTTC. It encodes CAWSVYRPINYGYTF.